This T cell receptor beta chain stems from a study of T cell changes during pregnancy in multiple sclerosis. Libraries were prepared by immunoSEQ multiplex PCR; TCRdb keeps only in-frame clonotypes and omits some of them. This sample yields under 50,000 clones, of which roughly nine tenths are seen a single time; 0.95% to 1.5% belongs to the top ten. In this sample, this clone turned up once. Other DNA sequences of this sample code for an identical CDR3. The CDR3 contains 13 residues. Trimming took 0 bases from V and 5 from J, leaving 8 bases between them. Germline loops: CDR1 GTSNPN, CDR2 SVGIG (reference sequence).

The sequence derives from a female donor with multiple sclerosis, enrolled in a pregnancy study. The V gene is TRBV30, the J gene TRBJ1-5; possibly TRBD1 for D (6 bases). The material was CD4+ T cells from peripheral blood mononuclear cells, obtained after pregnancy. The CDR3 region has the DNA TGTGCCTGGAGTGTACAGGGCGATCAGCCCCAGCATTTT. It codes for CAWSVQGDQPQHF.